The 15 T cell receptor beta chains below come from one sample, sequenced in a study of CD8+ T cells in alopecia areata. RNA was isolated and reverse transcribed to cDNA, the sequencing template. TCRdb keeps only in-frame clones here, not all; method: immunoSEQ multiplex PCR. The repertoire has over 150,000 clones, about 60% of them found once; the top ten carry around 15%. The specimen was CD4+ T cells sorted from blood, collected at week 0. These receptors were collected from a human donor with alopecia areata.

This clone appeared a single time. The V and J genes are TRBV4-2 and TRBJ1-2; tentative D call: TRBD1 (6 bases). Germline CDR1 reads LGHNA; CDR2 reads YNFKEQ. V was cut by 1 base and J by 4 bases, with 13 bases left in between. This CDR3 is 15 amino acids long. In nucleotides, the CDR3 is TGTGCCAGCAGCCAAGGGTCGGACAGACCCTATGGCTACACCTTC. This encodes CASSQGSDRPYGYTF.

V and J are TRBV5-1 and TRBJ2-7; 8 nucleotides match TRBD1. The V segment lost 4 bases and the J segment 5 bases; nucleotides outside the gene matches: 8. CDR1 and CDR2 (germline): SGHRS, YFSETQ. The CDR3 length is 14 residues. The CDR3 DNA is TGCGCCAGCAGCGTCGGACAGGGCGAAAACGAGCAGTACTTC. It is translated as CASSVGQGENEQYF. Full variable domain (outside the CDR3, taken from reference TRBV5-1 and TRBJ2-7): KAGVTQTPRYLIKTRGQQVTLSCSPISGHRSVSWYQQTPGQGLQFLFEYFSETQRNKGNFPGRFSGRQFSNSRSEMNVSTLELGDSALYLCASSVGQGENEQYFGPGTRLTVT.

The sample holds one count of this clone. The genes are TRBV30 and TRBJ2-5; no clear D. Germline CDR1 and CDR2: GTSNPN and SVGIG (reference sequence). Between the trimmed V and J ends, which lost 0 bases and 4 bases, there was a span of 15 bases. This CDR3 region has 15 residues. As DNA, the CDR3 is TGTGCCTGGAGTGTGGGTGGAGCTTATGGAGAGACCCAGTACTTC. Translating gives CAWSVGGAYGETQYF.

The rearrangement uses TRBV6-5 and TRBJ2-2; 9 bases are a match to TRBD1. Unmatched junction bases numbered 1, after V lost 0 bases and J lost 5 bases. The CDR3 has 15 amino acids. Germline V lookup: CDR1 MNHEY, CDR2 SVGAGI. CDR3 coding DNA: TGTGCCAGCAGTTACTCGACAGGGGGGACCGGGGAGCTGTTTTTT. Amino acids: CASSYSTGGTGELFF.

The chain employs TRBV4-1 and TRBJ2-2, with TRBD1 identical over 8 bases. The CDR3 is made up of 16 amino acids. Germline values: CDR1 MGHRA, CDR2 YSYEKL. J was trimmed by 4 bases and V by 4 bases; bases with no gene match: 8. Here the CDR3 reads CASSLRTGTATGELFF. The CDR3, as DNA: TGCGCCAGCAGCCTACGGACAGGGACGGCCACCGGGGAGCTGTTTTTT.

In this sample, this clone turned up once. This chain links TRBV10-2 with TRBJ1-2; the D is unclear. The CDR3 has 15 residues. CDR1 WSHSY and CDR2 SAAADI come from the germline V gene. V was pared by 5 bases and J by 7 bases, with 20 bases between. The CDR3 sequence: CASSSRGPFAGGYTF. The CDR3 nucleotides are TGCGCCAGCAGTTCTCGAGGGCCGTTCGCGGGTGGCTACACCTTC.

The sample holds a few counts of this clone. The chain is built from TRBV1 and TRBJ2-5; the DNA was not compared with TRBD2, the D call given in the table. TRBV1 is a pseudogene. CDR3 size: 16 residues. CDR3: CTSSHGTSAQGETQYF. CDR3 nucleotides: TGCACCAGCAGCCACGGGACTAGCGCACAAGGGGAGACCCAGTACTTC.

CDR3 protein: CSVDLKVQETQYF. For the CDR3, the DNA is TGCAGCGTTGATCTTAAGGTCCAAGAGACCCAGTACTTC. The chain uses TRBV29-1 and TRBJ2-5; D gene uncertain. The V gene's germline CDR1 is SQVTM and CDR2 ANQGSEA. Trimming stripped 3 bases from V and 1 base from J, with 9 bases between. The CDR3 is made up of 13 amino acids.

This clone has a handful of counts. The rearrangement joins TRBV25-1 to TRBJ2-7; D uncertain. The V gene's germline CDR1 is MGHDK and CDR2 SYGVNS. The CDR3 length is 13 residues. With 0 bases removed from V and 2 bases from J, the gap between germline ends came to 5 bases. The CDR3 coding sequence is TGTGCCAGCAGTGAATATGGCACCTACGAGCAGTACTTC. Protein product: CASSEYGTYEQYF.

This clone was seen only a few times. Here the CDR3 DNA reads TGCGCCAGCAGCGCCACACAGGGGCGGAACTATGGCTACACCTTC. Translated, it gives CASSATQGRNYGYTF. V gene TRBV5-1 combines with J gene TRBJ1-2, with TRBD1 identical over 7 bases. The CDR3 spans 15 residues. In germline, CDR1 is SGHRS, CDR2 YFSETQ. Trimming at V came to 4 bases and at J to 2 bases, leaving 8 bases not matched to a gene.

The V call is TRBV7-2, the J call TRBJ2-5, with D perhaps matching TRBD2 (7 bases). The J call may be incorrect, as the DNA end agrees better with TRBJ2-7. Germline CDR1 reads SGHTA; CDR2 reads FQGNSA. This CDR3 has 15 residues. CDR3 region: CASSGWGGPSYEQYF. The DNA for the CDR3 is TGTGCCAGCAGCGGCTGGGGGGGGCCCTCCTACGAGCAGTACTTC.

Only a few counts were recorded for this clone. The chain carries TRBV14 and TRBJ2-3; no clear D gene. Germline V gives CDR1 SGHDN, CDR2 FVKESK. V lost 0 bases, J lost 8 bases, and 12 bases lay in between. CDR3 length: 14 amino acids. CDR3 nucleotides: TGTGCCAGCAGCCAAGAGATGACGGTTGGTACGCAGTATTTT. Protein product: CASSQEMTVGTQYF.

The rearrangement joins TRBV29-1 to TRBJ2-1; D gene unclear. This CDR3 has 14 residues. The V gene lost 2 bases and the J gene lost 4 bases, with 12 bases spanning the gap. Germline V lookup: CDR1 SQVTM, CDR2 ANQGSEA. The CDR3 here is CSVEPEQSYNEQFF. As DNA, the CDR3 is TGCAGCGTTGAACCAGAACAGTCGTACAATGAGCAGTTCTTC.

This clone has only a few counts. The V and J genes are TRBV14 and TRBJ2-2; D is undetermined. There are 15 residues in the CDR3. CDR1 SGHDN and CDR2 FVKESK come from the germline V gene. V lost 3 bases and J lost 8, with 16 bases in between. The DNA for the CDR3 is TGTGCCAGCAGCCACCGCACCAACACTCCGGGGGAGCTGTTTTTT. This gives the protein CASSHRTNTPGELFF.

The chain joins TRBV29-1 to TRBJ2-7; TRBD1 matches 8 bases. CDR1 and CDR2 (germline): SQVTM, ANQGSEA. The CDR3 consists of 13 residues. V dropped 6 bases and J dropped 0; count of bases not matched to a gene: 4. In DNA, the CDR3 is TGCAGCGTGCGGACAGGGACCTCCTACGAGCAGTACTTC. Translating gives CSVRTGTSYEQYF.